Listed here is a single T cell receptor (beta chain). Trimming took 10 bases from V and 4 from J, leaving 16 bases between them. This CDR3 is built from 13 residues. CDR1 and CDR2 from the germline V gene are SNHLY and FYNNEI. Assay: immunoSEQ multiplex PCR; the TCRdb copy retains only in-frame clones and omits some. The sample records roughly 78,000 clones, around 80% being singletons. This sample was included in a study of blood T cell repertoires in COVID-19. The chain recombines TRBV2 with TRBJ1-2; D unclear. The specimen was peripheral blood. The TCR was taken from a man in his fifties or sixties with COVID-19, enrolled during active disease. The chain's CDR3 is CATLVEGAYGYTF. In nucleotides, the CDR3 is TGTGCCACCCTTGTGGAGGGTGCCTATGGCTACACCTTC. Full variable domain (missing parts from reference TRBV2 and TRBJ1-2): EPEVTQTPSHQVTQMGQEVILRCVPISNHLYFYWYRQILGQKVEFLVSFYNNEISEKSEIFDDQFSVERPDGSNFTLKIRSTKLEDSAMYFCATLVEGAYGYTFGSGTRLTVV.